These T cell receptor beta chains were read from a single sample in a study of blood T cell repertoires in COVID-19. This table comes from immunoSEQ multiplex PCR, and its TCRdb copy is limited to in-frame clones, with some not included. The sample includes 150,000 to 250,000 clones, about 95% of them seen just once. Sequenced material: peripheral blood. The receptors here all came from a man younger than 40 with COVID-19, enrolled during active disease. Both conserved end residues are part of each CDR3. D genes are given only for firm matches. The size entry is marked missing in some rows and otherwise reads once, few, many or a size class.

TGTGCCAGCAGCTCGACCGACTACACTGAAGCTTTCTTT	CASSSTDYTEAFF	TRBJ1-1	TRBV11-3	.	.	13
TGTGCCAGCAGCTTAACTACTTCTGCAGATACGCAGTATTTT	CASSLTTSADTQYF	TRBJ2-3	TRBV3-1/TRBV3-2	.	.	14
TGTGCCACCAGTGATTTTGGGAGGGGGGACTATGGCTACACCTTC	CATSDFGRGDYGYTF	TRBJ1-2	TRBV24-1	.	.	15
TGTGCCAGCTCCGGGGAACAGTCCTATGGCTACACCTTC	CASSGEQSYGYTF	TRBJ1-2	TRBV18	.	.	13
TGTGCCAGCAGGCCGGGAGTGGGTACCGGGGAGCTGTTTTTT	CASRPGVGTGELFF	TRBJ2-2	TRBV28	.	.	14
TGCGCCAGCAGCTTAGACAGAGACTACGAGCAGTACTTC	CASSLDRDYEQYF	TRBJ2-7	TRBV5-1	.	.	13
TGTGCCACCACTTACCACTTTAGGGGGTCGGTTTCACCCCTCCACTTT	CATTYHFRGSVSPLHF	TRBJ1-6	TRBV6-5	few	.	16
TGTGCCAGCAGTTTTGGGGACTTTGGTGAGCAGTTCTTC	CASSFGDFGEQFF	TRBJ2-1	TRBV12-3/TRBV12-4	.	.	13
TGTGCCAGCAGCGGGGAGACAAATGAAAAACTGTTTTTT	CASSGETNEKLFF	TRBJ1-4	TRBV9	.	.	13
TGTGCCAGCAGCCCTAGGGGCGGACGCGTTAACTATGGCTACACCTTC	CASSPRGGRVNYGYTF	TRBJ1-2	TRBV6-2/TRBV6-3	.	.	16
TGTGCCAGCAGCCTGGGACTGATCCTCGCAGATACGCAGTATTTT	CASSLGLILADTQYF	TRBJ2-3	TRBV3-1/TRBV3-2	.	.	15
TGCGCCAGCAGCGAGGGTGGTGCAGATACGCAGTATTTT	CASSEGGADTQYF	TRBJ2-3	TRBV5-1	.	.	13
TGTGCCAGCAGCTATCCTCGGGGGGGCTTTGATGAGCAGTTCTTC	CASSYPRGGFDEQFF	TRBJ2-1	TRBV11-2	once	TRBD2	15
TGTGCCAGCAGTGAAGCCGAACCGACAGGCCTTCAGCCCCAGCATTTT	CASSEAEPTGLQPQHF	TRBJ1-5	TRBV6-1	.	.	16
TGTGCCAGCAGCTTAACCAGGGCGCTATCACCCCTCCACTTT	CASSLTRALSPLHF	TRBJ1-6	TRBV5-4	.	.	14
TGTGCCAGCAGTGGAGCAGGGATCACTGAAGCTTTCTTT	CASSGAGITEAFF	TRBJ1-1	TRBV25-1	.	.	13
TGTGCCAGCAGGGGGGGGTTATCCGGAGAGACCCAGTACTTC	CASRGGLSGETQYF	TRBJ2-5	TRBV6-6	.	TRBD2	14
TGTGCCAGCAGCTTGGCCAACAGTCCCAATTCACCCCTCCACTTT	CASSLANSPNSPLHF	TRBJ1-6	TRBV5-4	.	.	15
TGTGCCAGCAGCCAGGGGGACTGGTCCTACAATGAGCAGTTCTTC	CASSQGDWSYNEQFF	TRBJ2-1	TRBV5-4	.	.	15
TGTGCCAGAGGGGGGACTAGCGGTTACGAGCAGTACTTC	CARGGTSGYEQYF	TRBJ2-7	TRBV2	.	TRBD2	13
TGTGCCTGGAGTGAAGCGGGATATAATTCACCCCTCCACTTT	CAWSEAGYNSPLHF	TRBJ1-6	TRBV30	few	.	14
TGCGCCAGCAGGGGGCCGGCAGGGAACATGAACACTGAAGCTTTCTTT	CASRGPAGNMNTEAFF	TRBJ1-1	TRBV5-1	.	.	16
TGTGCCAGCAGCTCAAGGACAGTAGATACGCAGTATTTT	CASSSRTVDTQYF	TRBJ2-3	TRBV9	.	.	13
TGTGCCAGCAGTTACTCTGGTCTAGACCGCACAGATACGCAGTATTTT	CASSYSGLDRTDTQYF	TRBJ2-3	TRBV6-6	.	.	16
TGTGCCAGTAGTATTACCGGGACTAGTTTTGAGCAGTTCTTC	CASSITGTSFEQFF	TRBJ2-1	TRBV19	once	TRBD2	14
TGTGCCAGCAGCCAAGGGGGCGGGACCTACTATGGCTACACCTTC	CASSQGGGTYYGYTF	TRBJ1-2	TRBV3-1/TRBV3-2	.	.	15
TGTGCCAGCAGTGATGTGGCCAGGGGCTCTCCCGGGGAGCTGTTTTTT	CASSDVARGSPGELFF	TRBJ2-2	TRBV6-1	.	.	16
TGTGCCAGCAGCTTAGGCCTCCAGGGTGAAAAACTGTTTTTT	CASSLGLQGEKLFF	TRBJ1-4	TRBV13	.	.	14
TGTGCCAGCAGCCCCAGTTATAGCAATCAGCCCCAGCATTTT	CASSPSYSNQPQHF	TRBJ1-5	TRBV3-1/TRBV3-2	.	.	14